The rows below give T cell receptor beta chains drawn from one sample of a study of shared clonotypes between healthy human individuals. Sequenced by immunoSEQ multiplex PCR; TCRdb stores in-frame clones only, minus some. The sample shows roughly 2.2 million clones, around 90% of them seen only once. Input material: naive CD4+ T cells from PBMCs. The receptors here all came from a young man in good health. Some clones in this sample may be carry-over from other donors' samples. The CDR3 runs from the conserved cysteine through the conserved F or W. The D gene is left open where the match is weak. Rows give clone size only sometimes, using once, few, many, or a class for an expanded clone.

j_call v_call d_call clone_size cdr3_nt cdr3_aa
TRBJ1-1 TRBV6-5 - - TGTGCCAGCAGTTTCGGGCCCAACACTGAAGCTTTCTTT CASSFGPNTEAFF
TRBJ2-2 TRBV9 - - TGTGCCAGCAGCCCAGCCTTGACCTATAACACCGGGGAGCTGTTTTTT CASSPALTYNTGELFF
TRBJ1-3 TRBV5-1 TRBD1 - TGCGCCAGCAGCTCCACAGGGACAGTTGGAAACACCATATATTTT CASSSTGTVGNTIYF
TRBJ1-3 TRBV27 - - TGTGCCAGCAGGATGGGGCCGTCCCCCGGAAACACCATATATTTT CASRMGPSPGNTIYF
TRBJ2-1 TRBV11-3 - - TGTGCCAGCAGCCGCGGACGGGAGAGCTCCTACAATGAGCAGTTCTTC CASSRGRESSYNEQFF
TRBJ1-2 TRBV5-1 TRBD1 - TGCGCCAGCAGCTTGGGGGGACAGGGGAGCTATGGCTACACCTTC CASSLGGQGSYGYTF
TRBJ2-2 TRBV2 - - TGTGCCAGCAGTTACGACCGGGAGCTGTTTTTT CASSYDRELFF
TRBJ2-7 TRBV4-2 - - TGTGCCAGCAGCCAAGATCTCGTCGGACTTGGCTACGAGCAGTACTTC CASSQDLVGLGYEQYF
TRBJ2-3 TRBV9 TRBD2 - TGTGCCAGCAGCGTTGGACTAGCGGGCACAGATACGCAGTATTTT CASSVGLAGTDTQYF
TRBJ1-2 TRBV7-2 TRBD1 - TGTGCCAGCAGCTTAGGTGGACAGGAGTATGGCTACACCTTC CASSLGGQEYGYTF
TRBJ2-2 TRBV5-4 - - TGTGCCAGCAGCAACACAGGGTTGGGTACAGGGGAGCTGTTTTTT CASSNTGLGTGELFF
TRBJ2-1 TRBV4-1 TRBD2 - TGCGCCAGCAGCCAAGCCCCTAGCGGGAGTAAGGATGAGCAGTTCTTC CASSQAPSGSKDEQFF
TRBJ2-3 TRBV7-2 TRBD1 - TGTGCCAGCAGCTTGTTCCTTCTCCGGGACAGGATAACAGATACGCAGTATTTT CASSLFLLRDRITDTQYF
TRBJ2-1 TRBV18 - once TGTGCCAGCTCGCCGACCGCGGGGGCAGCGAATGAGCAGTTCTTC CASSPTAGAANEQFF
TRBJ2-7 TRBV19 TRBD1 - TGTGCCAGCGCCTTCAAGGGACAGGAGAACTACGAGCAGTACTTC CASAFKGQENYEQYF
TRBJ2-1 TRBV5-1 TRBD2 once TGCGCCAGCAGCTTGAACCTCGGGAGGAGCTCCTACAATGAGCAGTTCTTC CASSLNLGRSSYNEQFF
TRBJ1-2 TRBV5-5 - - TGTGCCAGCAGCTACACAGGCGAACCTAGCTACTATGGCTACACCTTC CASSYTGEPSYYGYTF
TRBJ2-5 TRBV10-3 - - TGTGCCACCGCTAGGGGCGGAGAGACCCAGTACTTC CATARGGETQYF
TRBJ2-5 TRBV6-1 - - TGTGCCAGCAGTGAAGGAGGCTTCCGGGAGACCCAGTACTTC CASSEGGFRETQYF
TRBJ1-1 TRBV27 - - TGTGCCAGCAGGGCAGCGCCCTACAGGGAAGCTTTCTTT CASRAAPYREAFF
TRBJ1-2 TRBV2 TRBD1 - TGTGCCAGCTATTCTCCGGGACAGGGTTTGGATGGCTACACCTTC CASYSPGQGLDGYTF
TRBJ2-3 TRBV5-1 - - TGCGCCAGCAGCTCAGGAAGGAAAGATACGCAGTATTTT CASSSGRKDTQYF
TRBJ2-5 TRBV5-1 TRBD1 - TGCGCCAGCAGCGCAAGGACAGGCCAAGAGACCCAGTACTTC CASSARTGQETQYF